Below are 26 T cell receptor beta chains sequenced from a single sample in a study of cytomegalovirus exposure and HLA in healthy donors. Sequencing used immunoSEQ multiplex PCR; TCRdb keeps in-frame clones, though not all of them. The sample gives 100,000 to 120,000 clones, approximately 95% of which show up once; around 0.65% is in the top ten. Material for sequencing was PBMCs. The receptors originated from a woman under 30 in good health and CMV-seronegative.

The chain couples TRBV9 to TRBJ2-7, with TRBD2 matching over 7 bases. The CDR3 covers 15 residues. V was clipped by 0 bases and J by 3 bases; unmatched bases: 6. Looked up from germline, CDR1 is SGDLS and CDR2 is YYNGEE. CDR3 bases: TGTGCCAGCAGCGTAGATTTCGGCGGGGGCTACGAGCAGTACTTC. It is translated as CASSVDFGGGYEQYF. Drawing the rest from reference TRBV9 and TRBJ2-7, the complete variable domain is DSGVTQTPKHLITATGQRVTLRCSPRSGDLSVYWYQQSLDQGLQFLIQYYNGEERAKGNILERFSAQQFPDLHSELNLSSLELGDSALYFCASSVDFGGGYEQYFGPGTRLTVT.

The rearrangement uses TRBV7-2 and TRBJ2-1; 8 bases match TRBD2. The CDR3 loop spans 17 amino acids. CDR1 is SGHTA, CDR2 FQGNSA, per germline. The junction had 8 bases not matched to a gene; V was cut back by 0 bases and J by 4 bases. Here the CDR3 reads CASSLARSGGGYNEQFF. The CDR3 region has the DNA TGTGCCAGCAGCTTAGCGCGTTCCGGCGGGGGGTACAATGAGCAGTTCTTC.

The chain combines TRBV9 with TRBJ2-7; 7 bases agree with TRBD1. V lost 3 bases to trimming and J lost 6 bases; unmatched junction nucleotides: 9. This CDR3 has 14 amino acids. Germline CDR1 is SGDLS and CDR2 is YYNGEE. CDR3 coding DNA: TGTGCCAGCAGCGCCCTAGACAGGGTCAGCGAGCAGTACTTC. Residues: CASSALDRVSEQYF.

The rearrangement joins TRBV5-1 to TRBJ1-6; TRBD1 agrees at 9 bases. This CDR3 contains 16 residues. With V trimmed by 2 bases and J by 6 bases, 6 bases remained unmatched. CDR1 SGHRS and CDR2 YFSETQ come from the germline V gene. The CDR3, as DNA: TGCGCCAGCAGCTTATCTGGGGGACAGGGTAATTCACCCCTCCACTTT. It is translated as CASSLSGGQGNSPLHF. Variable domain in full (rest from reference TRBV5-1 and TRBJ1-6): KAGVTQTPRYLIKTRGQQVTLSCSPISGHRSVSWYQQTPGQGLQFLFEYFSETQRNKGNFPGRFSGRQFSNSRSEMNVSTLELGDSALYLCASSLSGGQGNSPLHFGNGTRLTVT.

The chain uses TRBV2 and TRBJ1-5; D unresolved. V was cut by 2 bases and J by 4 bases, with 9 bases left in between. The germline CDR1 and CDR2 sequences are SNHLY and FYNNEI. The CDR3 spans 14 residues. The CDR3, as DNA: TGTGCCAGCAGTGAAATTGGGCTTAATCAGCCCCAGCATTTT. The encoded protein is CASSEIGLNQPQHF.

The rearrangement joins TRBV4-1 to TRBJ2-1, with a weak D call TRBD2 (7 bases). The CDR3 runs to 14 residues. V lost 0 bases to trimming and J lost 11 bases, with 14 bases between them. Per germline, CDR1 MGHRA and CDR2 YSYEKL. CDR3 coding DNA: TGCGCCAGCAGCCAAGATGAAGGGGGGGGAAAGCAGTTCTTC. This sequence encodes CASSQDEGGGKQFF.

The rearrangement uses TRBV2 and TRBJ1-6, with D unresolved. The V end was cut by 11 bases, the J end by 7 bases, with 15 bases between. This CDR3 comprises 13 residues. The germline V gene encodes CDR1 SNHLY and CDR2 FYNNEI. CDR3 bases: TGTGCCGCAACCCGGGAGCCAAATTCACCCCTCCACTTT. Amino acids: CAATREPNSPLHF.

This chain joins TRBV5-6 and TRBJ2-4, with D possibly being TRBD1 (6 bases). CDR1 is SGHDT, CDR2 YYEEEE, per germline. This CDR3 is 18 amino acids long. Trimming pared 1 base from V and 5 bases from J, leaving 22 bases between. CDR3 in amino acids: CASSLLLGQAGNQNIQYF. The DNA of the CDR3 is TGTGCCAGCAGCTTGCTGTTGGGACAAGCCGGGAACCAAAACATTCAGTACTTC.

The genes are TRBV10-3 and TRBJ2-7; 10 bases map to TRBD2. Trimming removed 2 bases from V and 1 base from J; junction bases left unmatched: 17. The CDR3 extends over 20 amino acids. Germline V gene sequence: CDR1 ENHRY, CDR2 SYGVKD. Here the CDR3 DNA reads TGTGCCATCAGTGAGCCAGGCGGGCTAGCGGGGGATAAATTTTCCTACGAGCAGTACTTC. Amino acids: CAISEPGGLAGDKFSYEQYF.

J is TRBJ2-7 and V is TRBV27; D might be TRBD2 (7 bases). This CDR3 region has 15 residues. V was shortened by 3 bases and J by 2 bases, with 14 bases between the two germline ends. In germline, CDR1 is MNHEY, CDR2 SMNVEV (reference sequence). The CDR3 loop is CASSFLGGLTYEQYF. The CDR3 bases are TGTGCCAGCAGTTTTTTGGGGGGGCTAACCTACGAGCAGTACTTC.

The chain employs TRBV9 and TRBJ2-3; 11 bases map to TRBD1. The CDR3 consists of 16 residues. The V segment lost 2 bases and the J segment 3 bases; nucleotides outside the gene matches: 5. From germline, CDR1 is SGDLS and CDR2 YYNGEE. CDR3 DNA sequence: TGTGCCAGCAGCGTCTGGACAGGGGGCAGAACAGATACGCAGTATTTT. Its translation: CASSVWTGGRTDTQYF.

V gene TRBV28 combines with J gene TRBJ2-7; unclear D gene. There are 15 residues in the CDR3. The germline CDR1 and CDR2 sequences are MDHEN and SYDVKM. V lost 2 bases and J lost 0, with 11 bases in between. CDR3 in amino acids: CASSLPSTSSYEQYF. As DNA, the CDR3 is TGTGCCAGCAGTTTACCCAGTACAAGCTCCTACGAGCAGTACTTC.

This clone was counted once. The CDR3 reads CASRATGMTGVYEQYF. In nucleotides, the CDR3 is TGTGCCAGCAGAGCTACGGGGATGACAGGGGTCTACGAGCAGTACTTC. The chain joins TRBV5-5 to TRBJ2-7; TRBD1 matches at 8 bases. This CDR3 is built from 16 residues. The V gene end was trimmed by 5 bases and the J gene end by 3 bases; junction bases not matched to a gene: 13. Germline assignment: CDR1 SGHKS and CDR2 YYEKEE (reference sequence).

This chain links TRBV2 with TRBJ2-2, with TRBD2 matching 7 bases. V lost 2 bases, J lost 4 bases, and 10 bases stayed unmatched. Germline V lookup: CDR1 SNHLY, CDR2 FYNNEI. CDR3 size: 17 residues. The CDR3 reads CASSERLAVSGTGELFF. In DNA, the CDR3 is TGTGCCAGCAGTGAAAGGCTAGCGGTGTCGGGCACCGGGGAGCTGTTTTTT.

This chain links TRBV4-3 with TRBJ1-1; the D is unclear. There are 14 residues in the CDR3. Germline loops: CDR1 LGHNA, CDR2 YSLEER. V was shortened by 0 bases and J by 1 base, with 6 bases between the two germline ends. The CDR3 reads CASSQERENTEAFF. The CDR3, as DNA: TGCGCCAGCAGCCAAGAGCGAGAGAACACTGAAGCTTTCTTT.

The chain recombines TRBV2 with TRBJ2-3; 8 bases agree with TRBD2. This CDR3 has 15 residues. The V gene's germline CDR1 is SNHLY and CDR2 FYNNEI. Unmatched junction bases numbered 4, after V lost 3 bases and J lost 2 bases. This CDR3 is CASSDPAGDTDTQYF. The CDR3 DNA follows: TGTGCCAGCAGTGACCCAGCGGGGGACACAGATACGCAGTATTTT.

The CDR3 DNA sequence: TGTGCCAGCAGTGCCCCAAAATATTCCCCAGCGGGGGGATCCTACAATGAGCAGTTCTTC. Encoded protein: CASSAPKYSPAGGSYNEQFF. This chain uses TRBV6-1 with TRBJ2-1, with 9 bases aligning to TRBD2. This CDR3 comprises 20 residues. J gave up 1 base and V 4 bases, and 17 bases lay outside the gene matches. Germline CDR1 is MNHNS and CDR2 is SASEGT.

The chain is built from TRBV5-1 and TRBJ2-1; possible D gene TRBD2, 6 bases. Between the trimmed V and J ends, which lost 0 bases and 4 bases, there was a span of 8 bases. CDR1 SGHRS and CDR2 YFSETQ come from the germline V gene. This CDR3 is built from 14 residues. The CDR3 here is CASSLGGLYNEQFF. The CDR3 nucleotides read TGCGCCAGCAGCTTGGGGGGACTTTACAATGAGCAGTTCTTC.

The gene calls are TRBV6-5 and TRBJ1-1; 7 bases are a match to TRBD1. The trim removed 2 bases at V and 9 bases at J, leaving 9 bases unmatched. This CDR3 comprises 14 residues. CDR1 MNHEY and CDR2 SVGAGI come from the germline V gene. The CDR3 loop reads CASSYAGRGQKAFF. CDR3 coding DNA: TGTGCCAGCAGTTACGCCGGGAGGGGGCAGAAAGCTTTCTTT.

The J gene is TRBJ1-2, the V gene TRBV11-1, with 10 bases identical to TRBD1. Germline CDR1 is SGHAT and CDR2 is FQDESV (reference sequence). The trim removed 5 bases at V and 4 bases at J, leaving 10 bases unmatched. This CDR3 contains 16 residues. DNA for the CDR3: TGTGCCAGCAGCACCTCCGGCCGGGACAGGGGCTATGGCTACACCTTC. This translates into CASSTSGRDRGYGYTF.

The chain carries TRBV27 and TRBJ1-2; the D is unclear. CDR3 length: 14 residues. Germline lookup yields CDR1 MNHEY and CDR2 SMNVEV (reference sequence). Trimming took 3 bases from V and 0 from J, leaving 8 bases between them. DNA of the CDR3: TGTGCCAGCAGTTTGAACAGTCCTAACTATGGCTACACCTTC. Residues: CASSLNSPNYGYTF.

The chain recombines TRBV27 with TRBJ2-3; D not certain. The CDR3 spans 15 residues. V was shortened by 7 bases and J by 1 base, with 15 bases between the two germline ends. Germline V gene lookup returns CDR1 MNHEY and CDR2 SMNVEV (reference sequence). CDR3 protein: CASTSGTYGTDTQYF. For the CDR3, the DNA is TGTGCCAGCACATCAGGAACATATGGCACAGATACGCAGTATTTT.

The J gene is TRBJ2-3, the V gene TRBV28, with 8 bases that match TRBD2. The CDR3 has 15 amino acids. Germline CDR1 and CDR2: MDHEN and SYDVKM. The ends lost 5 bases at V and 3 bases at J; junction bases unmatched: 7. The CDR3, as DNA: TGTGCCAGCAGTCCGCGGGGGGTAGGAACAGATACGCAGTATTTT. Encoded protein: CASSPRGVGTDTQYF.

The chain carries TRBV7-9 and TRBJ2-5; the match to TRBD1 covers 10 bases. J gave up 5 bases and V 3 bases, and 6 bases lay outside the gene matches. CDR1 and CDR2 from the germline V gene are SEHNR and FQNEAQ (reference sequence). The CDR3 length is 15 residues. CDR3 coding DNA: TGTGCCAGCAGCTTTGGGGACAGGGGACGGGAGACCCAGTACTTC. Translating gives CASSFGDRGRETQYF.

V and J are TRBV9 and TRBJ2-1; D unclear. Trimming took off 4 bases at V and 5 bases at J, with 13 bases between the two ends. This CDR3 region has 14 residues. The germline V gene encodes CDR1 SGDLS and CDR2 YYNGEE. The CDR3 nucleotides are TGTGCCAGCAGCTTCCCGGGTGGAGACAATGAGCAGTTCTTC. This translates into CASSFPGGDNEQFF.

A single count supports this clone. This chain links TRBV2 with TRBJ1-2; tentatively, D is TRBD1 (5 bases). V shed 4 bases and J shed 8 bases, with 29 bases lying between them. From germline, CDR1 is SNHLY and CDR2 FYNNEI. CDR3 length equals 18 residues. In DNA form, the CDR3 reads TGTGCCAGCAGTGGCCCCGAGGGGATCCCTACTTGGAGGGGCGGCTACACCTTC. Protein product: CASSGPEGIPTWRGGYTF.